Listed below are T cell receptor beta chains from one sample, sequenced in a study of T cells in Graves' hyperthyroidism and ophthalmopathy. Each CDR3 protein is one row after TCRdb ran MiXCR on the multiplex PCR reads. The repertoire includes almost 500,000 distinct CDR3 sequences, 20% to 25% of them detected once, and under 55% sits in the top ten. The sequencing sample was made of blood. All receptors derive from a woman in her 70s with Graves' ophthalmopathy. Each CDR3 is given with its conserved first and last residue. D genes are given only for firm matches. Only part of the rows carry a size: once, few, many, or a class if the clone is expanded.

D: -; J: TRBJ2-7; size: few; V: TRBV20-1; DNA: TGCAGTGCTAGAGCTAGCCCCTACGAGCAGTACTTC; CDR3: CSARASPYEQYF
D: -; J: TRBJ2-1; size: few; V: TRBV3-1; DNA: TGTGCCAGCTTGGGATACAATGAGCAGTTCTTC; CDR3: CASLGYNEQFF
D: TRBD2; J: TRBJ2-4; size: few; V: TRBV6-5; DNA: TGTGCCAGCAGTTACTCCGCGCGGCTAGCGGGATTATCCAAAAACATTCAGTACTTC; CDR3: CASSYSARLAGLSKNIQYF
D: -; J: TRBJ1-1; size: few; V: TRBV6-1; DNA: TGTGCCAACCTGGGTGAGAACACTGAAGCTTTCTTT; CDR3: CANLGENTEAFF
D: -; J: TRBJ1-1; size: -; V: TRBV2; DNA: TGTGCCAGCAGTGAAGCGCAGAGGCTTTCGAACACTGAAGCTTTCTTT; CDR3: CASSEAQRLSNTEAFF
D: TRBD1; J: TRBJ2-5; size: -; V: TRBV5-6; DNA: TGTGCCAGCAGCTTGCTTGGACAGGACTACCAAGAGACCCAGTACTTC; CDR3: CASSLLGQDYQETQYF
D: TRBD2; J: TRBJ2-3; size: -; V: TRBV4-1; DNA: TGCGCCAGCAGCCGGGGGACTAGCGGGAGTCTCGGTACGCAGTATTTT; CDR3: CASSRGTSGSLGTQYF
D: -; J: TRBJ1-1; size: many; V: TRBV28; DNA: TGTGCCAGCAGTCCCCTTCTGCGGAACACTGAAGCTTTCTTT; CDR3: CASSPLLRNTEAFF
D: TRBD1; J: TRBJ1-5; size: many; V: TRBV7-2; DNA: TGTGCCAGCAGCATCGACAGGGCACTGGGCCAGCCCCAGCATTTT; CDR3: CASSIDRALGQPQHF
D: TRBD2; J: TRBJ2-3; size: many; V: TRBV7-9; DNA: TGTGCCAGCAGCAGACTAGCGGGGAGCACAGATACGCAGTATTTT; CDR3: CASSRLAGSTDTQYF
D: TRBD2; J: TRBJ2-1; size: -; V: TRBV6-2/TRBV6-3; DNA: TGTGCCAGCACCCCGGGGGGGATGAATGAGCAGTTCTTC; CDR3: CASTPGGMNEQFF
D: TRBD2; J: TRBJ2-1; size: few; V: TRBV20-1; DNA: TGCAGTGCCCCTCCTAGCGGGAGCCTCTCCTACAATGAGCAGTTCTTC; CDR3: CSAPPSGSLSYNEQFF
D: TRBD1; J: TRBJ1-6; size: -; V: TRBV20-1; DNA: TGCAGTGCTAGCGCCCGACAGGGAGGAAGGTCCTATAATTCACCCCTCCACTTT; CDR3: CSASARQGGRSYNSPLHF
D: -; J: TRBJ2-2; size: -; V: TRBV6-1; DNA: TGTGCCAGCAGTCTCTGGGCCGATGGGGTCGGGGAGCTGTTTTTT; CDR3: CASSLWADGVGELFF
D: TRBD1; J: TRBJ1-2; size: -; V: TRBV30; DNA: TGTGCCTGGACCAGGGGGATGGGTGGCTACACCTTC; CDR3: CAWTRGMGGYTF
D: -; J: TRBJ2-2; size: few; V: TRBV6-2/TRBV6-3; DNA: TGTGCCAGCGGGGGTGCCGGATACACCGGGGAGCTGTTTTTT; CDR3: CASGGAGYTGELFF
D: -; J: TRBJ1-1; size: many; V: TRBV2; DNA: TGTGCCAGCAGTGAAGGGCCCTGGGGCACTGAAGCTTTCTTT; CDR3: CASSEGPWGTEAFF
D: -; J: TRBJ2-2; size: -; V: TRBV6-4; DNA: TGTGCCAGCAGCTCCGCCGGGGGCACCGGGGAGCTGTTTTTT; CDR3: CASSSAGGTGELFF
D: -; J: TRBJ2-5; size: many; V: TRBV2; DNA: TGTGCCAGCAGTGAAGACAGCCTTTCTGGTGTCCAGTACTTC; CDR3: CASSEDSLSGVQYF
D: -; J: TRBJ2-7; size: many; V: TRBV2; DNA: TGTGCCAGCAAGGAGGGCGGAACCTACGAGCAGTACTTC; CDR3: CASKEGGTYEQYF
D: TRBD2; J: TRBJ2-3; size: few; V: TRBV6-1; DNA: TGTGCCAGCAAGGTTCAGACTAGCGGGACAGATACGCAGTATTTT; CDR3: CASKVQTSGTDTQYF
D: TRBD1; J: TRBJ1-1; size: few; V: TRBV7-9; DNA: TGTGCCAGCAACCCTACAGGGGGCGAAGCTTTCTTT; CDR3: CASNPTGGEAFF
D: -; J: TRBJ1-5; size: few; V: TRBV6-2/TRBV6-3; DNA: TGTGCCAGCAGTCCTGGGCGAGGTAGCAATCAGCCCCAGCATTTT; CDR3: CASSPGRGSNQPQHF
D: -; J: TRBJ2-1; size: -; V: TRBV5-6; DNA: TGTGCCAGCAGCATCGGGTACGATGAGCAGTTCTTC; CDR3: CASSIGYDEQFF
D: -; J: TRBJ2-7; size: -; V: TRBV7-9; DNA: TGTGCCAGCAGCAAAATTACAGGTGGTCACGAGCAGTACTTC; CDR3: CASSKITGGHEQYF
D: TRBD2; J: TRBJ2-3; size: -; V: TRBV11-3; DNA: TGTGCCAGCAGCTTAGCGACTAGCGGGGACACAGATACGCAGTATTTT; CDR3: CASSLATSGDTDTQYF
D: TRBD2; J: TRBJ2-3; size: -; V: TRBV7-8; DNA: TGTGCCAGCAGCTTAGACCCGAGCGGGAGGTGGGCAGATACGCAGTATTTT; CDR3: CASSLDPSGRWADTQYF
D: -; J: TRBJ1-2; size: few; V: TRBV2; DNA: TGTGCCAGCAGCCCGGTCTATGGCTACACCTTC; CDR3: CASSPVYGYTF
D: TRBD1; J: TRBJ1-4; size: -; V: TRBV9; DNA: TGTGCCAGCAGCGTAAGCGGGACAGGGGTCGAAAAACTGTTTTTT; CDR3: CASSVSGTGVEKLFF
D: -; J: TRBJ1-6; size: -; V: TRBV28; DNA: TGTGCCAGCAGGGAGTGGGGGGCGCAGGATAATTCACCCCTCCACTTT; CDR3: CASREWGAQDNSPLHF